This T cell receptor (beta chain) is from a study of blood T cell repertoires in COVID-19. Study in general: T cells, B-cell-depleted T cells, or PBMCs supplied cDNA or gDNA.

In its sample, this clone was seen a few times. In the study's own analysis: Estimated nucleated cell counts came from reference gene primer amplification. Profiled with immunoSEQ multiplex PCR; TCRdb holds only in-frame clones, not every one. That table supplies the V and J calls and clone size; D and trimming were determined from the DNA. The table shows roughly 65,000 clones, with about 82% occurring only once. The CDR3 extends over 11 amino acids. With 5 bases removed from V and 1 base from J, the gap between germline ends came to 6 bases. CDR1 and CDR2 from the germline V gene are GTSNPN and SVGIG (reference sequence).

This TCR derives from a man between 45 and 60 years old with acute or convalescent COVID-19. The specimen was peripheral blood. This chain joins TRBV30 and TRBJ2-7; D is undetermined. CDR3 DNA sequence: TGTGCCTGGGCAGGATCCTACGAGCAGTACTTC. Encoded protein: CAWAGSYEQYF.